The TCR beta chain described here comes from a study of a mutant IDH1 vaccine in newly diagnosed glioma. The wider study: Vaccines began 4-6 weeks after radiotherapy alone, or with temozolomide cycles.

Time point noted: week 23, last vaccination. Topical imiquimod was applied with each vaccine dose, which held 300 ug of mutant IDH1 20-mer peptide. Generated by immunoSEQ multiplex PCR, the TCRdb table keeps only in-frame clones and is missing some. The sample includes roughly 38,000 clones, around 74% of them seen just once. Trimming took 0 bases from V and 3 from J, leaving 11 bases between them. Germline CDR1 is SGDLS and CDR2 is YYNGEE. CDR3 length: 15 amino acids. Worth noting for this clone: The antigen is unknown.

Sample: PBMCs, taken from a glioma patient whose treatment included an IDH1 peptide vaccine. This chain uses TRBV9 with TRBJ2-3; D perhaps matches TRBD2 (5 bases). The receptor comes from a man aged 50-60 years with glioma. CDR3 sequence: CASSVGLATTDTQYF. The CDR3, as DNA: TGTGCCAGCAGCGTAGGGTTAGCGACTACAGATACGCAGTATTTT.